These T cell receptor beta chains were read from a single sample in a study of T cell changes during pregnancy in multiple sclerosis. Method: immunoSEQ multiplex PCR; TCRdb's copy keeps in-frame clones and lacks some. The data show around 69,000 clones, roughly 92% seen once. The sequences come from peripheral blood, collected in the third trimester of pregnancy. These receptors originate from a female donor in good health, enrolled as a control in a pregnancy study. Both conserved end residues are part of each CDR3.

J gene	V gene	CDR3 protein
TRBJ2-7	TRBV4-3	CASSQELRRPSYEQYF
TRBJ2-6	TRBV11-2	CASRGLGGANVLTF
TRBJ2-1	TRBV7-3	CASSLMASGDEQFF
TRBJ2-3	TRBV7-9	CASSLTRGRDTQYF
TRBJ2-1	TRBV4-3	CASSHADRFRYNEQFF
TRBJ2-1	TRBV4-1	CASSQDNRYQQFF
TRBJ1-6	TRBV30	CAWSGQGLPNSPLHF
TRBJ2-7	TRBV13	CASSLVMGQGLGEQYF
TRBJ2-6	TRBV27	CASRKLAGGPVTGANVLTF
TRBJ2-1	TRBV27	CATGDSGYNEQFF
TRBJ2-7	TRBV18	CASSPREVSNEQYF
TRBJ1-6	TRBV28	CASSLARFSSYNSPLHF
TRBJ2-7	TRBV7-6	CASSLAPGSSYEQYF
TRBJ1-1	TRBV5-5	CASSLGLRQGTEAFF
TRBJ1-1	TRBV15	CATSRDRGLNTEAFF
TRBJ2-7	TRBV13	CASSLTGLAYEQYF
TRBJ2-1	TRBV5-1	CASSLVPLDSVYNEQFF
TRBJ2-7	TRBV5-1	CASSDATGPEQYF
TRBJ2-1	TRBV4-1	CASSSTGPMGNNEQFF
TRBJ1-3	TRBV7-2	CASSLGPSSGNTIYF
TRBJ1-5	TRBV5-6	CASSLSGTEKPQHF
TRBJ1-5	TRBV4-3	CASSPGKGLGPQHF
TRBJ1-5	TRBV30	CAWSENQDQPQHF
TRBJ2-7	TRBV2	CASSRQSYEQYF
TRBJ2-2	TRBV27	CASTFSGTANTGELFF
TRBJ1-1	TRBV7-9	CASSPRDREKAFF
TRBJ1-5	TRBV19	CASSMRGVGQPQHF
TRBJ2-4	TRBV7-9	CASSLYRAQRLAKNIQYF
TRBJ2-5	TRBV30	CAWSGSYQETQYF
TRBJ2-5	TRBV15	CATSRAEDLRTGPQETQYF
TRBJ1-5	TRBV18	CASSPPGGTSNQPQHF
TRBJ2-1	TRBV4-1	CASSQPAGESSYNEQFF
TRBJ2-7	TRBV5-1	CASSLEGGLLKRARVFEQYF
TRBJ2-1	TRBV19	CASHDRAFYNEQFF
TRBJ1-2	TRBV18	CASSPPPGTGLQANYGYTF
TRBJ2-5	TRBV19	CASSIVARIAETQYF
TRBJ2-3	TRBV7-7	CASSGGLPGLDTQYF
TRBJ2-5	TRBV4-1	CASSQGGTMGQETQYF
TRBJ2-7	TRBV2	CASTNRAHEQYF
TRBJ2-7	TRBV20-1	CKTGSSYEQYF
TRBJ2-5	TRBV7-2	CASSVDLSQAKATQYF
TRBJ2-7	TRBV7-8	CASSKPQWTDRQYF
TRBJ2-7	TRBV18	CASSPLGGYEQYF
TRBJ2-1	TRBV29-1	CSVDPVSSYNEQFF
TRBJ2-1	TRBV6-5	CASSRRGAEFF
TRBJ2-1	TRBV2	CASKYAGGGNEQFF
TRBJ2-1	TRBV15	CATSRVGTGVYNEQFF
TRBJ2-2	TRBV5-4	CASSLGGGGELFF
TRBJ2-1	TRBV7-9	CASSDGTSAYNEQFF
TRBJ2-1	TRBV15	CATSRPGLPMYNEQFF